These T cell receptor beta chains were read from a single sample in a study of TIL therapy for anti-PD-1-resistant metastatic lung cancer. Clones were read by immunoSEQ multiplex PCR, and TCRdb kept only the in-frame ones, dropping some. The profile shows 6,000 to 7,500 clones, 66% of them singletons. The specimen was tumor tissue, collected at baseline. These receptors all stem from a person between 25 and 79 years old with non-small cell lung cancer. The CDR3 runs from the conserved cysteine through the conserved F or W.

TRBJ1-6,TRBV2,CASGSRDRGNSPLHF
TRBJ2-3,TRBV7-8,CASTSRRLAGGGGKADTQYF
TRBJ1-2,TRBV4-3,CASSQDGYGYTF
TRBJ2-2,TRBV19,CASNYPLRPGELFF
TRBJ1-2,TRBV6-1,CASSETYTGGDRGYTF
TRBJ2-3,TRBV6-2/TRBV6-3,CASSYLLGASTDTQYF
TRBJ2-5,TRBV28,CASIRAGAGETQYF
TRBJ1-2,TRBV12-5,CASGLSLVDGYTF
TRBJ2-1,TRBV11-3,CASSQWGAGKEWEQFF
TRBJ2-5,TRBV27,CASSLSLAGGQETQYF
TRBJ1-3,TRBV3-1/TRBV3-2,CASSQAEGTIYF
TRBJ2-5,TRBV6-6,CASSFAGQGQETQYF
TRBJ2-3,TRBV4-1,CASSQDQAGGPTDTQYF
TRBJ2-3,TRBV7-6,CASSLVGGSGTDTQYF
TRBJ2-7,TRBV20-1,CSASTSGYEQYF
TRBJ2-1,TRBV7-9,CASSFLRTSPNYNEQFF
TRBJ1-2,TRBV5-5,CASSPSSAGSIYGYTF
TRBJ1-1,TRBV29-1,CSVTGADMNTEAFF
TRBJ1-2,TRBV30,CAWSWGGGYTF
TRBJ1-6,TRBV7-9,CASSHPGQGDSPLHF
TRBJ2-1,TRBV3-1/TRBV3-2,CASSTGTSGYNEQFF
TRBJ1-1,TRBV7-8,CASSSRRSRGQNTEAFF